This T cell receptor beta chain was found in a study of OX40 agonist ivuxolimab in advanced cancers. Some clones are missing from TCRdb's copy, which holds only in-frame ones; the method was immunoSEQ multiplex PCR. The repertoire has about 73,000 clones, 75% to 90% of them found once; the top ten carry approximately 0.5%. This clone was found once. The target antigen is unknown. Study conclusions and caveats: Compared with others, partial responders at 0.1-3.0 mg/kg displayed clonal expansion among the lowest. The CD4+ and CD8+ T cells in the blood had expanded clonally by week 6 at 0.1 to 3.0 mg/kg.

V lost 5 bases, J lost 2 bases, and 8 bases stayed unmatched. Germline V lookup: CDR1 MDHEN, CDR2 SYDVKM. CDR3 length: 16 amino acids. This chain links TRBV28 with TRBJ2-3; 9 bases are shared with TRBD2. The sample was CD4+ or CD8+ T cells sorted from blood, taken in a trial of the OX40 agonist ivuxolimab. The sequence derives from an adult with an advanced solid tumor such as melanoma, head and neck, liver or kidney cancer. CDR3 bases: TGTGCCAGCAGTACACCGGGACTAGCAGACACAGATACGCAGTATTTT. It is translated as CASSTPGLADTDTQYF.